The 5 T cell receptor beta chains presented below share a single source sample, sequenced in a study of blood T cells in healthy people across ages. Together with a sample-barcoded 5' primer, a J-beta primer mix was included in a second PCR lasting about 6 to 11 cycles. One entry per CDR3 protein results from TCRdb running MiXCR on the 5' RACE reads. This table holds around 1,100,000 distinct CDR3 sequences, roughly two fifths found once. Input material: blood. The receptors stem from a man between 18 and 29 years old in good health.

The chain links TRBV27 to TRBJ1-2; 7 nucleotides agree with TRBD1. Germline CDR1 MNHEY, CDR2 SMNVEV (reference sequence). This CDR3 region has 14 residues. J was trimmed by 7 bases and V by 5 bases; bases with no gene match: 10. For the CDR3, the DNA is TGTGCCAGCAGTAAGTCGGAGGGGGCTGCTGGCTACACCTTC. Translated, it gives CASSKSEGAAGYTF.

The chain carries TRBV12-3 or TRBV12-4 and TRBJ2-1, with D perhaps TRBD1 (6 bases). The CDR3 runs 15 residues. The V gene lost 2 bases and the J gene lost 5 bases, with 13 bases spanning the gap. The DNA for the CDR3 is TGTGCCAGCAGTTTACCCTCAGGGGCCCACAATGAGCAGTTCTTC. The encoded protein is CASSLPSGAHNEQFF.

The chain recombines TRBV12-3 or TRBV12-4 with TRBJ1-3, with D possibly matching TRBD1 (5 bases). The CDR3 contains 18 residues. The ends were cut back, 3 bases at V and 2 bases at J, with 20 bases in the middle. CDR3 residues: CASSFPPGKSGPGNTIYF. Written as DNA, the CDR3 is TGTGCCAGCAGTTTTCCCCCAGGGAAATCGGGTCCTGGAAACACCATATATTTT.

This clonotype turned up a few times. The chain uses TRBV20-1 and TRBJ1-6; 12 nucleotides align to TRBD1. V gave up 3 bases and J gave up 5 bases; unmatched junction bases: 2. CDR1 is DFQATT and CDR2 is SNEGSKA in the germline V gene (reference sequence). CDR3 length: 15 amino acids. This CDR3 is CSARGQGAHNSPLHF. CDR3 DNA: TGCAGTGCTAGGGGACAGGGGGCTCATAATTCACCCCTCCACTTT.

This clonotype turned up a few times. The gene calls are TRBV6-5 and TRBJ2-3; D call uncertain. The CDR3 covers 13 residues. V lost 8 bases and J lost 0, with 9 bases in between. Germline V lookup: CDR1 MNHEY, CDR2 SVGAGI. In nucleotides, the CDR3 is TGTGCCAGCCGAGAGGCTAGCACAGATACGCAGTATTTT. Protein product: CASREASTDTQYF.